This is a list of T cell receptor beta chains from one sample in a study of T cells in Graves' hyperthyroidism and ophthalmopathy. MiXCR was run by TCRdb on the multiplex PCR reads, yielding one entry per CDR3 protein. The table records fewer than 350,000 distinct CDR3 sequences, 20% to 25% of them present only once. Sequencing input: blood. These receptors were taken from a woman between 50 and 59 years old with Graves' hyperthyroidism. The CDR3 runs from the conserved cysteine through the conserved F or W. Fields, in order: J gene, D gene, V gene, clone size, CDR3 protein, CDR3 DNA. D genes are given only for firm matches. Where a row states a size, it is once, few, many or the class of an expanded clone; other rows omit it.

>TRBJ2-3|-|TRBV28|-
CASSLMGGSTDTQYF
TGTGCCAGCAGTTTAATGGGCGGGAGCACAGATACGCAGTATTTT
>TRBJ2-1|-|TRBV30|-
CAWKEGASYNEQFF
TGTGCCTGGAAGGAGGGGGCTTCCTACAATGAGCAGTTCTTC
>TRBJ2-7|-|TRBV20-1|few
CSAIAPGGAGAAYEQYF
TGCAGTGCTATAGCCCCTGGGGGGGCAGGGGCAGCTTACGAGCAGTACTTC
>TRBJ2-2|TRBD1|TRBV5-1|many
CASRPLPPGTGNTGELFF
TGCGCCAGCAGACCCCTCCCGCCCGGGACAGGCAACACCGGGGAGCTGTTTTTT
>TRBJ2-3|TRBD1|TRBV28|few
CASSLSGGDTQYF
TGTGCCAGCAGTTTATCAGGGGGCGATACGCAGTATTTT
>TRBJ2-7|TRBD1|TRBV12-3/TRBV12-4|few
CASSLGTGSNEQYF
TGTGCCAGCAGTTTGGGGACAGGGTCAAACGAGCAGTACTTC
>TRBJ1-6|TRBD1|TRBV19|-
CASKTDRGYSPLHF
TGTGCCAGTAAGACGGACAGGGGGTACTCACCCCTCCACTTT
>TRBJ2-1|TRBD2|TRBV20-1|many
CSASIAGGRSYNEQFF
TGCAGTGCATCAATAGCGGGGGGCCGCTCCTACAATGAGCAGTTCTTC
>TRBJ2-4|TRBD2|TRBV6-1|-
CASSPFSSSGGKNIQYF
TGTGCCAGCAGTCCTTTTTCCTCTAGCGGGGGAAAAAACATTCAGTACTTC
>TRBJ2-3|TRBD2|TRBV27|-
CASSLALAGTPDTQYF
TGTGCCAGCAGTTTGGCCCTAGCGGGAACCCCAGATACGCAGTATTTT
>TRBJ2-2|-|TRBV14|-
CASSQDLDGELVF
TGTGCCAGCAGCCAAGATCTGGACGGGGAGCTGGTTTTT
>TRBJ1-1|TRBD1|TRBV20-1|-
CSARDLGQGATEAFF
TGCAGTGCTAGAGATCTCGGACAGGGGGCCACTGAAGCTTTCTTT
>TRBJ2-5|-|TRBV6-1|many
CASSRTFGTQYF
TGTGCCAGCAGTAGGACGTTCGGGACCCAGTACTTC
>TRBJ2-5|-|TRBV28|many
CASSLWGAGEETQYF
TGTGCCAGCAGTTTATGGGGGGCAGGGGAAGAGACCCAGTACTTC
>TRBJ1-5|TRBD1|TRBV27|-
CASSPGGGPQPQHF
TGTGCCAGCAGTCCAGGGGGGGGCCCTCAGCCCCAGCATTTT
>TRBJ2-1|TRBD2|TRBV6-1|-
CASKTSGSVNEQFF
TGTGCCTCAAAGACTAGCGGGAGTGTCAATGAGCAGTTCTTC
>TRBJ1-3|-|TRBV24-1|many
CATSQGPGNTIYF
TGTGCCACCAGCCAGGGACCTGGAAACACCATATATTTT
>TRBJ2-2|TRBD2|TRBV20-1|few
CSASSWTSGRHTGELFF
TGCAGTGCTAGTTCCTGGACTAGCGGGAGGCACACCGGGGAGCTGTTTTTT
>TRBJ1-1|TRBD1|TRBV27|-
CASSLLPGQEKNTEALF
TGTGCCAGCAGTTTACTCCCGGGACAGGAGAAGAACACTGAAGCTCTCTTT
>TRBJ2-3|-|TRBV29-1|many
CSVPGLLLTDTQYF
TGCAGCGTCCCCGGACTCCTCCTCACAGATACGCAGTATTTT
>TRBJ1-3|-|TRBV5-5|-
CASSAWGTIYF
TGTGCCAGCAGTGCCTGGGGCACCATATATTTT
>TRBJ1-4|-|TRBV6-1|few
CASTAPGGRLFF
TGTGCCAGCACCGCTCCAGGTGGCAGACTGTTTTTT
>TRBJ1-6|TRBD1|TRBV18|-
CASSPPPGQDNSPLHF
TGTGCCAGCTCACCACCCCCCGGACAGGATAATTCACCCCTCCACTTT
>TRBJ1-1|-|TRBV20-1|-
CSARSEKSDSLNTEAFF
TGCAGTGCTAGATCCGAAAAGTCGGACAGCCTGAACACTGAAGCTTTCTTT
>TRBJ1-2|-|TRBV2|many
CASSRDTNYGYTF
TGTGCCAGCAGCCGGGACACAAACTATGGCTACACCTTC
>TRBJ2-7|-|TRBV15|many
CATSRVKGQLYEQYF
TGTGCCACCAGCAGAGTAAAGGGACAACTCTACGAGCAGTACTTC
>TRBJ1-2|TRBD1|TRBV20-1|-
CSARDTKEGARGGYTF
TGCAGTGCTAGAGATACCAAAGAGGGGGCGCGGGGTGGCTACACCTTC
>TRBJ1-1|-|TRBV24-1|-
CATSATGRYTEAFF
TGTGCCACCAGTGCGACTGGACGGTACACTGAAGCTTTCTTT
>TRBJ2-3|TRBD2|TRBV7-3|many
CASSLRSTSGSPDTQYF
TGTGCCAGCAGCCTAAGGTCGACTAGCGGGAGTCCAGATACGCAGTATTTT
>TRBJ1-1|-|TRBV20-1|many
CSADTTGIPFF
TGCAGTGCCGACACGACGGGGATTCCTTTCTTT
>TRBJ2-2|TRBD2|TRBV6-2/TRBV6-3|-
CASSSGLAGVLTGELFF
TGTGCCAGCAGTTCGGGACTAGCGGGAGTATTGACCGGGGAGCTGTTTTTT
>TRBJ2-1|-|TRBV25-1|-
CASSEWTANEQFF
TGTGCCAGCAGTGAATGGACAGCCAATGAGCAGTTCTTC
>TRBJ2-2|-|TRBV7-9|few
CASSHRPTGKGGELFF
TGTGCCAGCAGCCATCGTCCCACAGGGAAGGGCGGGGAGCTGTTTTTT